This TCR beta chain was found in a study of T-cell reconstitution after alpha-beta-depleted transplantation in children. Unique molecular identifiers were used in preparing the TCRbeta library. Each CDR3 protein gets one entry after TCRdb re-called the PCR reads with MiXCR. The sample records about 610,000 distinct CDR3 sequences, 8% to 11% being singletons. This clonotype came up many times. The length of the CDR3 is 17 residues. With 5 bases clipped from V and 6 bases from J, the junction kept 10 bases outside the gene matches. Germline lookup yields CDR1 SGHTA and CDR2 FQGNSA. The chain has TRBV7-2 and TRBJ1-6; 10 nucleotides agree with TRBD1. This clonotype was obtained from a human donor who donated a stem cell graft to a child with acute myeloid leukemia. Material: PBMCs from the stem cell graft donor, obtained from the stem cell graft. CDR3 bases: TGTGCCAGCAGCAGAAGTTTGACAGGGGGCTTTAATTCACCCCTCCACTTT. Its protein is CASSRSLTGGFNSPLHF.